A single sample gave rise to the 29 T cell receptor beta chains below, sequenced in a study of PD-1 blockade in mismatch repair-deficient tumors. Assay used: immunoSEQ multiplex PCR; TCRdb lists only in-frame clones, some missing. The sample holds some 130,000 clones, around nine tenths seen once. The material was peripheral blood, obtained approximately 70 weeks after starting pembrolizumab. The receptors were sampled from an adult with mismatch repair-deficient cancer.

This clone was recorded a few times. V is TRBV18 and J is TRBJ2-2; D uncertain. Germline CDR1 is KGHSH and CDR2 is LQKENI. This CDR3 comprises 14 residues. The germline V and J ends were trimmed by 6 bases and 8 bases, with 16 bases remaining between them. CDR3 sequence (DNA): TGTGCCAGCTCTCCGCAGGAGTTACCGGGGGAGCTGTTTTTT. Protein product: CASSPQELPGELFF.

The chain joins TRBV6-1 to TRBJ1-2; D remains unclear. Germline V gives CDR1 MNHNS, CDR2 SASEGT. The V end was cut by 0 bases, the J end by 0 bases, with 11 bases between. The CDR3 is made up of 16 amino acids. The CDR3 loop reads CASSEARPRANYGYTF. In nucleotides, the CDR3 is TGTGCCAGCAGTGAAGCTCGCCCGAGAGCTAACTATGGCTACACCTTC.

Here the CDR3 DNA reads TGTGCCAGCAGTGACTCTCGGAGCTCTGGGGCCAACGTCCTGACTTTC. Translated, it gives CASSDSRSSGANVLTF. The chain links TRBV6-4 to TRBJ2-6, with D uncertain. The CDR3 is 16 amino acids. V shed 0 bases and J shed 0 bases, with 6 bases lying between them. CDR1 is MRHNA and CDR2 is SNTAGT in the germline V gene.

The chain combines TRBV4-1 with TRBJ2-1, with TRBD1 identical over 11 bases. Germline CDR1 MGHRA, CDR2 YSYEKL. With V trimmed by 3 bases and J by 7 bases, 5 bases remained unmatched. The CDR3 length is 15 residues. The CDR3 DNA reads as TGCGCCAGCAGCCAGGGACAGGGGGGGTTAAATGAGCAGTTCTTC. It yields the protein CASSQGQGGLNEQFF.

This clone was recorded a few times. The J gene is TRBJ2-7, the V gene TRBV27; D remains ambiguous. V was trimmed by 5 bases and J by 4 bases, leaving 12 bases between them. Looked up from germline, CDR1 is MNHEY and CDR2 is SMNVEV (reference sequence). This CDR3 is built from 13 residues. The CDR3 DNA follows: TGTGCCAGCAGTCTGGACGGAAGGTACGAGCAGTACTTC. This gives the protein CASSLDGRYEQYF.

This clone was seen only a few times. The chain carries TRBV14 and TRBJ1-4, with no clear D. The CDR3 spans 12 residues. Germline V lookup: CDR1 SGHDN, CDR2 FVKESK. V lost 1 base to trimming and J lost 7 bases, with 4 bases between them. The CDR3 DNA is TGTGCCAGCAGCCAAGTTGGTGAAAAACTGTTTTTT. It is translated as CASSQVGEKLFF.

This chain uses TRBV5-1 with TRBJ2-6, with D possibly TRBD1 on 5 matching bases. Germline V gene lookup returns CDR1 SGHRS and CDR2 YFSETQ. V was pared by 3 bases and J by 0 bases, with 13 bases between. This CDR3 spans 17 amino acids. CDR3 nucleotides: TGCGCCAGCAGCTCTTCAACAGGCTACTCTGGGGCCAACGTCCTGACTTTC. Amino acids: CASSSSTGYSGANVLTF.

This clone was recorded once. The rearrangement links TRBV5-4 to TRBJ2-7; TRBD2 agrees at 7 bases. J lost 5 bases, V lost 6 bases, and 23 bases had no gene match. The CDR3 loop spans 18 amino acids. Germline assignment: CDR1 SGHNT and CDR2 YYREEE (reference sequence). The CDR3 here is CASTLDGGIGTQGNEQYF. DNA of the CDR3: TGTGCCAGCACCCTGGACGGGGGGATCGGGACTCAGGGCAACGAGCAGTACTTC.

V usage is TRBV7-9 and J usage is TRBJ2-5; 7 bases agree with TRBD2. Losses at the gene ends were 4 bases for V and 5 bases for J; bases not matched to a gene: 13. Germline V CDR1 and CDR2: SEHNR, FQNEAQ (reference sequence). The CDR3 length is 16 residues. The CDR3 reads CASSSPVGGRGETQYF. The CDR3 coding sequence is TGTGCCAGCAGCTCCCCAGTGGGAGGGAGAGGTGAGACCCAGTACTTC.

V gene TRBV30 combines with J gene TRBJ2-1, with 7 bases that match TRBD2. Looked up from germline, CDR1 is GTSNPN and CDR2 is SVGIG (reference sequence). The V gene end was trimmed by 5 bases and the J gene end by 4 bases; junction bases not matched to a gene: 8. This CDR3 contains 14 residues. In DNA form, the CDR3 reads TGTGCCTGGTGTCCTAGCGGTCCTTACAATGAGCAGTTCTTC. This gives the protein CAWCPSGPYNEQFF. The full variable domain, rest sourced from reference TRBV30 and TRBJ2-1, is SQTIHQWPATLVQPVGSPLSLECTVEGTSNPNLYWYRQAAGRGLQLLFYSVGIGQISSEVPQNLSASRPQDRQFILSSKKLLLSDSGFYLCAWCPSGPYNEQFFGPGTRLTVL.

J is TRBJ2-2 and V is TRBV29-1; 9 bases are a match to TRBD2. Germline assignment: CDR1 SQVTM and CDR2 ANQGSEA. This CDR3 has 18 residues. The J segment lost 0 bases and the V segment lost 0 bases, leaving 8 bases of the junction unmatched. The CDR3 loop is CSVEDRPAGGSNTGELFF. DNA for the CDR3: TGCAGCGTTGAAGATCGACCAGCGGGAGGATCGAACACCGGGGAGCTGTTTTTT.

The chain uses TRBV11-2 and TRBJ2-5; no clear D gene. The V end lost 2 bases, the J end lost 5 bases, and 18 bases lay between the germline ends. CDR3 length: 16 residues. From germline, CDR1 is SGHAT and CDR2 FQNNGV. The CDR3 sequence: CASSLYLTGRTETQYF. The CDR3 region has the DNA TGTGCCAGCAGCTTATATCTGACGGGCAGGACGGAGACCCAGTACTTC.

V gene TRBV5-8 combines with J gene TRBJ1-2; possible D gene TRBD1, 5 bases. Germline loops: CDR1 SGHTS, CDR2 YDEGEE. The CDR3 totals 14 residues. V lost 4 bases and J 1 base, leaving 11 bases between the germline ends. The CDR3 DNA follows: TGTGCCAGCAGCCAGGGTGGGCTTAACTATGGCTACACCTTC. Protein sequence: CASSQGGLNYGYTF.

CDR3 nucleotide sequence: TGTGCCACCAGCAGGCGCGGACAGGGAAGACTTGGCTACACCTTC. This encodes CATSRRGQGRLGYTF. The chain carries TRBV15 and TRBJ1-2; 8 bases are a match to TRBD1. The CDR3 has 15 residues. The V and J ends lost 3 bases and 7 bases, in that order; junction bases with no gene match: 10. Germline values: CDR1 LNHNV, CDR2 YYDKDF (reference sequence).

The V and J genes are TRBV7-9 and TRBJ2-7; 8 bases agree with TRBD2. The CDR3 is 14 amino acids. V lost 5 bases to trimming and J lost 3 bases; unmatched junction nucleotides: 6. Looked up from germline, CDR1 is SEHNR and CDR2 is FQNEAQ (reference sequence). The CDR3 DNA follows: TGTGCCAGCAGCCCCACTAGCGGCTACTACGAGCAGTACTTC. Encoded protein: CASSPTSGYYEQYF. The complete variable domain, with remaining parts taken from reference TRBV7-9 and TRBJ2-7, reads DTGVSQNPRHKITKRGQNVTFRCDPISEHNRLYWYRQTLGQGPEFLTYFQNEAQLEKSRLLSDRFSAERPKGSFSTLEIQRTEQGDSAMYLCASSPTSGYYEQYFGPGTRLTVT.

The chain employs TRBV4-2 and TRBJ2-1, with D possibly being TRBD1 (5 bases). V was clipped by 0 bases and J by 2 bases, with 11 bases between them. The germline V gene has CDR1 LGHNA and CDR2 YNFKEQ. This CDR3 has 16 amino acids. Here the CDR3 reads CASSQEETVPYNEQFF. The CDR3 DNA is TGTGCCAGCAGCCAAGAAGAGACAGTCCCCTACAATGAGCAGTTCTTC.

This clone showed up just once. V is TRBV7-6 and J is TRBJ2-3; a possible D gene is TRBD2 (5 bases). V was clipped by 7 bases and J by 0 bases, with 11 bases between them. This CDR3 comprises 14 residues. Germline V gene data show CDR1 as SGHVS and CDR2 as FNYEAQ. The CDR3 sequence: CASTLGVSTDTQYF. In DNA, the CDR3 is TGTGCCAGCACCCTCGGGGTCAGCACAGATACGCAGTATTTT.

The CDR3 protein is CASSLEDSIYGYTF. The CDR3 DNA reads as TGTGCCAGCAGCTTGGAGGACAGCATCTATGGCTACACCTTC. V gene TRBV5-4 combines with J gene TRBJ1-2; D might be TRBD1 (6 bases). Germline CDR1 is SGHNT and CDR2 is YYREEE (reference sequence). Trimming pared 0 bases from V and 4 bases from J, leaving 10 bases between. CDR3 size: 14 residues.

The V call is TRBV6-5, the J call TRBJ2-7; tentatively, D is TRBD1 (5 bases). CDR3 length equals 12 residues. V lost 6 bases and J 3 bases, leaving 9 bases between the germline ends. The germline CDR1 and CDR2 sequences are MNHEY and SVGAGI. The CDR3 DNA reads TGTGCCAGCAGCGACACAGGCTACGAGCAGTACTTC. Translated, it gives CASSDTGYEQYF.

The V call is TRBV27, the J call TRBJ2-6; D gene unclear. V was cut by 4 bases and J by 2 bases, with 12 bases left in between. The CDR3 is made up of 16 amino acids. CDR1 and CDR2 from the germline V gene are MNHEY and SMNVEV (reference sequence). CDR3 in DNA: TGTGCCAGCAGTTCGCCCGGACGTACTGGGGCCAACGTCCTGACTTTC. Amino acid sequence: CASSSPGRTGANVLTF.

This clone was recorded once. This sequence joins TRBV28 and TRBJ2-1; 7 bases agree with TRBD2. From germline, CDR1 is MDHEN and CDR2 SYDVKM. V shed 7 bases, J shed 15 bases, and the junction held 24 bases outside the gene matches. The CDR3 totals 16 residues. The CDR3 here is CASTSRGRDYLTWAFF. The CDR3 nucleotides are TGTGCCAGCACTTCTAGGGGACGGGACTATCTGACTTGGGCGTTCTTC.

The chain employs TRBV25-1 and TRBJ2-3; D perhaps matches TRBD1 (5 bases). This CDR3 has 16 residues. CDR1 is MGHDK and CDR2 is SYGVNS in the germline V gene. The ends were cut back, 3 bases at V and 2 bases at J, with 15 bases in the middle. Here the CDR3 DNA reads TGTGCCAGCAGTGACGTCCGACAGACGTCCACAGATACGCAGTATTTT. Protein product: CASSDVRQTSTDTQYF. The full variable domain, in which reference TRBV25-1 and TRBJ2-3 provide the parts outside the CDR3, is EADIYQTPRYLVIGTGKKITLECSQTMGHDKMYWYQQDPGMELHLIHYSYGVNSTEKGDLSSESTVSRIRTEHFPLTLESARPSHTSQYLCASSDVRQTSTDTQYFGPGTRLTVL.

V and J are TRBV27 and TRBJ2-1, with 11 bases that match TRBD2. Germline values: CDR1 MNHEY, CDR2 SMNVEV (reference sequence). V was pared by 5 bases and J by 7 bases, with 7 bases of the junction left unmatched. This CDR3 is built from 15 residues. The CDR3 DNA reads TGTGCCAGCAGTCCCGGGACTAGCGGCTTAAATGAGCAGTTCTTC. This sequence encodes CASSPGTSGLNEQFF.

The chain couples TRBV30 to TRBJ1-1; TRBD1 aligns across 7 bases. The V and J ends lost 3 bases and 14 bases, in that order; junction bases with no gene match: 12. Germline CDR1 reads GTSNPN; CDR2 reads SVGIG (reference sequence). The CDR3 consists of 12 residues. The CDR3 sequence is CAWRRIPGQSFF. DNA of the CDR3: TGTGCCTGGAGAAGGATTCCGGGACAGTCGTTCTTT.

This clone was seen once. The V call is TRBV25-1, the J call TRBJ2-5, with D maybe TRBD1 (6 bases). The CDR3 is 15 amino acids. Germline-derived CDR1 and CDR2 are MGHDK and SYGVNS. Deletions cut 6 bases from V and 1 base from J, with 15 bases between. CDR3: CASSVRQEAQETQYF. Here the CDR3 DNA reads TGTGCCAGCAGCGTAAGACAGGAGGCCCAAGAGACCCAGTACTTC.

The CDR3 protein is CASSLFRGSGRASEQFF. As DNA, the CDR3 is TGTGCCAGCAGTCTGTTTCGGGGTAGCGGGAGGGCTAGTGAGCAGTTCTTC. This chain connects TRBV28 to TRBJ2-1, with TRBD2 matching over 11 bases. Per germline, CDR1 MDHEN and CDR2 SYDVKM. This CDR3 contains 17 residues. The trim removed 5 bases at V and 9 bases at J, leaving 15 bases unmatched. The variable domain in full, with the rest retrieved from reference TRBV28 and TRBJ2-1, is DVKVTQSSRYLVKRTGEKVFLECVQDMDHENMFWYRQDPGLGLRLIYFSYDVKMKEKGDIPEGYSVSREKKERFSLILESASTNQTSMYLCASSLFRGSGRASEQFFGPGTRLTVL.

The chain has TRBV29-1 and TRBJ1-1; 8 bases map to TRBD1. The CDR3 is 14 residues long. CDR1 and CDR2 (germline): SQVTM, ANQGSEA. V gave up 6 bases and J gave up 3 bases; unmatched junction bases: 9. Here the CDR3 reads CSVGGQGMYTEAFF. CDR3 bases: TGCAGCGTGGGAGGACAGGGTATGTACACTGAAGCTTTCTTT.

The chain joins TRBV9 to TRBJ2-2, with D perhaps TRBD1 (6 bases). Germline assignment: CDR1 SGDLS and CDR2 YYNGEE. The CDR3 is made up of 14 amino acids. V lost 4 bases and J 7 bases, leaving 14 bases between the germline ends. This chain's CDR3 is CASSPSGHGGELFF. The CDR3, as DNA: TGTGCCAGCAGCCCTTCGGGACATGGCGGGGAGCTGTTTTTT.

This clone was seen once. The V and J genes are TRBV5-4 and TRBJ2-1, with 8 positions matching TRBD2. The CDR3 extends over 16 amino acids. Per the germline V gene, CDR1 is SGHNT and CDR2 is YYREEE (reference sequence). Trimming took 3 bases from V and 7 from J; bases not matched to a gene: 12. In DNA, the CDR3 is TGTGCCAGCAGCTCGCCGGGACTAGGAATTCAGAATGAGCAGTTCTTC. Translation gives CASSSPGLGIQNEQFF.